Each of the 10 T cell receptor beta chains below was sequenced from the same sample in a study of blood T cell repertoires in COVID-19. Data came from immunoSEQ multiplex PCR; TCRdb stores just in-frame clones and leaves some out. The sample yields 85,000 to 130,000 clones, 71% seen once. Material for sequencing was peripheral blood. The origin of the receptors is a human donor with acute or convalescent COVID-19. The donor label of this sample is uncertain.

The chain has TRBV27 and TRBJ2-4; TRBD1 matches 7 bases. Germline V gene sequence: CDR1 MNHEY, CDR2 SMNVEV (reference sequence). The CDR3 has 15 amino acids. The V gene end was trimmed by 5 bases and the J gene end by 0 bases; junction bases not matched to a gene: 4. In nucleotides, the CDR3 is TGTGCCAGCAGTATAAGGGGGCTAGCCAAAAACATTCAGTACTTC. Translation: CASSIRGLAKNIQYF.

The chain is built from TRBV18 and TRBJ1-4, with a weak D call TRBD1 (6 bases). The V end was cut by 4 bases, the J end by 5 bases, with 8 bases between. The V gene's germline CDR1 is KGHSH and CDR2 LQKENI. CDR3 length: 13 amino acids. The CDR3 loop reads CASSRTVNEKLFF. The CDR3 DNA reads as TGTGCCAGCTCACGGACAGTGAATGAAAAACTGTTTTTT.

This clone has a handful of counts. This rearrangement joins TRBV29-1 to TRBJ1-1, with D hard to call. With 7 bases removed from V and 4 bases from J, the gap between germline ends came to 19 bases. This CDR3 has 14 amino acids. CDR1 and CDR2 (germline): SQVTM, ANQGSEA. The CDR3 loop reads CSGKMGALGTEAFF. CDR3 sequence (DNA): TGCAGCGGAAAGATGGGCGCCCTGGGCACTGAAGCTTTCTTT.

The genes are TRBV30 and TRBJ2-2; 7 nucleotides line up with TRBD2. The CDR3 length is 14 residues. J gave up 5 bases and V 2 bases, and 5 bases lay outside the gene matches. The germline V gene has CDR1 GTSNPN and CDR2 SVGIG (reference sequence). The CDR3 coding sequence is TGTGCCTGGAGTAGGTACGGGGGGACCGGGGAGCTGTTTTTT. This codes for CAWSRYGGTGELFF.

V gene TRBV27 combines with J gene TRBJ1-2; D possibly corresponds to TRBD1 (5 bases). CDR1 is MNHEY, CDR2 SMNVEV, per germline (reference sequence). Trimming took off 2 bases at V and 2 bases at J, with 9 bases between the two ends. There are 14 residues in the CDR3. Here the CDR3 DNA reads TGTGCCAGCAGTTTAAGACGACAGAACTATGGCTACACCTTC. It translates to CASSLRRQNYGYTF.

The rearrangement links TRBV27 to TRBJ1-6; TRBD1 matches at 10 bases. Germline V gives CDR1 MNHEY, CDR2 SMNVEV (reference sequence). The CDR3 is made up of 16 amino acids. The V gene end was trimmed by 3 bases and the J gene end by 10 bases; junction bases not matched to a gene: 9. For the CDR3, the DNA is TGTGCCAGCAGTTTGGTGCTGACAGGGGGCGGATCACCCCTCCACTTT. It codes for CASSLVLTGGGSPLHF.

The chain has TRBV18 and TRBJ2-5; D is ambiguous. Trimming removed 2 bases at V and 7 bases at J, with 17 bases between. The CDR3 contains 15 residues. Germline loops: CDR1 KGHSH, CDR2 LQKENI. The CDR3 reads CASSPSNHLPGTQYF. CDR3 sequence (DNA): TGTGCCAGCTCACCAAGTAACCACCTCCCGGGGACCCAGTACTTC. Using reference TRBV18 and TRBJ2-5 for the parts outside the CDR3, the full variable domain is NAGVMQNPRHLVRRRGQEARLRCSPMKGHSHVYWYRQLPEEGLKFMVYLQKENIIDESGMPKERFSAEFPKEGPSILRIQQVVRGDSAAYFCASSPSNHLPGTQYFGPGTRLLVL.

The V and J genes are TRBV5-4 and TRBJ2-2; 8 nucleotides match TRBD2. The CDR3 length is 15 residues. J was trimmed by 0 bases and V by 5 bases; bases with no gene match: 3. CDR1 is SGHNT and CDR2 is YYREEE in the germline V gene (reference sequence). CDR3 DNA sequence: TGTGCCAGCAGGCGCGGGGGGACGAACACCGGGGAGCTGTTTTTT. Its protein is CASRRGGTNTGELFF.

This clone has a handful of counts. V gene TRBV6-5 combines with J gene TRBJ1-5; D gene unclear. Germline assignment: CDR1 MNHEY and CDR2 SVGAGI. V was shortened by 5 bases and J by 0 bases, with 11 bases between the two germline ends. The CDR3 spans 15 residues. CDR3 coding DNA: TGTGCCAGCAGTCCCGTGAGGAGTAGCAATCAGCCCCAGCATTTT. Encoded protein: CASSPVRSSNQPQHF.

The chain has TRBV11-2 and TRBJ2-7; 9 bases map to TRBD1. Germline-derived CDR1 and CDR2 are SGHAT and FQNNGV. The CDR3 is 14 amino acids. V dropped 3 bases and J dropped 4; count of bases not matched to a gene: 4. CDR3 sequence: CASSLGQGQYEQYV. As DNA, the CDR3 is TGTGCCAGCAGCTTGGGACAGGGACAGTACGAGCAGTACGTC.